This T cell receptor (beta chain) was recorded in a study of T cells after yellow fever vaccination. This clonotype was counted a few times. TCRdb reanalysed the 5' RACE reads using MiXCR and keeps one entry per CDR3 protein. The top ten hold around 3.4% of the sample, which has a few hundred thousand distinct CDR3 sequences, less than 9.5% seen once. The CDR3 sequence is 12 residues long. Germline assignment: CDR1 SEHNR and CDR2 FQNEAQ (reference sequence). V was pared by 2 bases and J by 8 bases, with 9 bases between. Material: CD4+ T cells sorted from PBMCs, obtained 5 days after the yellow fever booster vaccination. The receptor comes from a man aged 18-30 years who received the YFV17D yellow fever vaccine. J is TRBJ1-2 and V is TRBV7-9, with D possibly being TRBD1 (5 bases). The CDR3 spells CASSLYGAGYTF. CDR3 nucleotides: TGTGCCAGCAGCTTATACGGGGCGGGCTACACCTTC.